These 10 T cell receptor beta chains originate from one sample sequenced in a study of T cell repertoires in cytomegalovirus infection. TCRdb fed the reads into MiXCR, producing one record per CDR3 protein. The repertoire includes approximately 240,000 distinct CDR3 sequences, approximately 13% of them detected once, and 1.5% to 2% sits in the top ten. Input material: PBMCs. The source is a human donor in good health (CMV status not recorded). Some clones in this sample may be carry-over from other donors' samples.

This clonotype appeared many times. V usage is TRBV4-2 and J usage is TRBJ1-1, with D maybe TRBD1 (5 bases). The CDR3 has 15 amino acids. Per germline, CDR1 LGHNA and CDR2 YNFKEQ. V was trimmed by 0 bases and J by 5 bases, leaving 13 bases between them. The CDR3 reads CASSQEGVAGTEAFF. In nucleotides, the CDR3 is TGTGCCAGCAGCCAAGAAGGGGTGGCCGGGACTGAAGCTTTCTTT.

In this sample, this clonotype turned up many times. This chain uses TRBV7-2 with TRBJ1-6; 11 positions agree with TRBD1. There are 14 residues in the CDR3. The V gene's germline CDR1 is SGHTA and CDR2 FQGNSA. With V trimmed by 5 bases and J by 10 bases, 4 bases remained unmatched. CDR3 nucleotide sequence: TGTGCCAGCAGCCCGGACAGGGGGCGGTCACCCCTCCACTTT. The encoded protein is CASSPDRGRSPLHF.

This clonotype appeared many times. The chain joins TRBV7-2 to TRBJ2-7, with 8 nucleotides matching TRBD2. This CDR3 has 16 residues. V lost 0 bases, J lost 5 bases, and 9 bases stayed unmatched. The germline CDR1 and CDR2 sequences are SGHTA and FQGNSA. DNA of the CDR3: TGTGCCAGCAGCTTAGCCCCTCACGGGAGGGCCAACGAGCAGTACTTC. It specifies CASSLAPHGRANEQYF.

V is TRBV6-2 or TRBV6-3 and J is TRBJ2-4; TRBD1 matches 7 bases. Germline V gives CDR1 MNHEY, CDR2 SVGEGT. The V gene end was trimmed by 2 bases and the J gene end by 5 bases; junction bases not matched to a gene: 18. The CDR3 is 19 amino acids. The DNA for the CDR3 is TGTGCCAGCAGTTACCAAAACAGGGGACAGTATCATGCCGAAAACATTCAGTACTTC. Translation: CASSYQNRGQYHAENIQYF.

V gene TRBV11-3 combines with J gene TRBJ2-2; D possibly corresponds to TRBD2 (5 bases). V shed 6 bases and J shed 8 bases, with 7 bases lying between them. The V gene's germline CDR1 is SGHNT and CDR2 YENEEA. The CDR3 consists of 11 residues. For the CDR3, the DNA is TGTGCCAGCAGTCGGGGAGGGGAGCTGTTTTTT. This encodes CASSRGGELFF.

This clonotype has a count of ten or more. V is TRBV11-3 and J is TRBJ1-1; D is uncertain. Per the germline V gene, CDR1 is SGHNT and CDR2 is YENEEA. V dropped 2 bases and J dropped 4 bases, with 5 bases sitting between them. The CDR3 has 12 amino acids. For the CDR3, the DNA is TGTGCCAGCAGCTTACTGGGCACTGAAGCTTTCTTT. Translated: CASSLLGTEAFF.

This chain links TRBV25-1 with TRBJ2-7; perhaps D is TRBD1 or TRBD2 (6 bases each). The CDR3 is made up of 16 amino acids. The germline V gene encodes CDR1 MGHDK and CDR2 SYGVNS. V lost 4 bases, J lost 7 bases, and 23 bases lay in between. The CDR3 DNA sequence: TGTGCCAGCAGTGTAAACCCGGGACAAGGGCGGGAAGAGCAGTACTTC. Amino acid sequence: CASSVNPGQGREEQYF.

This clonotype was seen at least ten times. CDR3 in amino acids: CASSLLSGYDTEAFF. The CDR3 nucleotides read TGTGCCAGCAGCTTACTATCTGGGTATGACACTGAAGCTTTCTTT. The J gene is TRBJ1-1, the V gene TRBV7-2; D ambiguous. V lost 2 bases to trimming and J lost 3 bases, with 13 bases between them. The CDR3 sequence is 15 residues long. Germline V gene data show CDR1 as SGHTA and CDR2 as FQGNSA.

This clonotype occurred many times. V gene TRBV4-2 combines with J gene TRBJ2-2; 8 nucleotides align to TRBD2. Germline loops: CDR1 LGHNA, CDR2 YNFKEQ. J gave up 9 bases and V 0 bases, and 9 bases lay outside the gene matches. The length of the CDR3 is 16 residues. Here the CDR3 DNA reads TGTGCCAGCAGCCAAGAAACTAGCGGTAATGGCCGGGAGCTGTTTTTT. It codes for CASSQETSGNGRELFF.

There are many counts of this clonotype. The CDR3 bases are TGTGCCAGCAGTCCCGACAGGATCCAACAGCCCCAGCATTTT. Amino acid sequence: CASSPDRIQQPQHF. The J gene is TRBJ1-5, the V gene TRBV6-1; tentative D call: TRBD1 (6 bases). This CDR3 has 14 residues. V was shortened by 5 bases and J by 7 bases, with 15 bases between the two germline ends. Germline assignment: CDR1 MNHNS and CDR2 SASEGT.